This TCR beta chain emerged from a study of high-grade serous ovarian cancer treatment subgroups. Notes on the study in general: Spatial context was lost because tumors were sequenced in bulk.

Measured with immunoSEQ multiplex PCR; TCRdb has only the in-frame clones, and not every one. Of more than 7,500 clones listed, about 60% are singletons. Tumor samples were obtained before definitive surgery or chemotherapy. CDR1 SGHTA and CDR2 FQGNSA come from the germline V gene. This CDR3 is 15 amino acids long. Trimming at V came to 7 bases and at J to 5 bases, leaving 10 bases not matched to a gene. For this clone: Its antigen is unidentified.

The specimen was tumor tissue. This sequence was found in a human donor with high-grade serous ovarian cancer. This sequence joins TRBV7-2 and TRBJ2-3; TRBD2 matches at 9 bases. The CDR3 DNA reads TGTGCCAGCACCGTTAGCGGGGGCCCGGGAGATACGCAGTATTTT. This sequence encodes CASTVSGGPGDTQYF. Full variable domain (missing parts from reference TRBV7-2 and TRBJ2-3): GAGVSQSPSNKVTEKGKDVELRCDPISGHTALYWYRQSLGQGLEFLIYFQGNSAPDKSGLPSDRFSAERTGGSVSTLTIQRTQQEDSAVYLCASTVSGGPGDTQYFGPGTRLTVL.